This T cell receptor beta chain was obtained from a study of T cells in Graves' hyperthyroidism and ophthalmopathy. The study's findings and limits: Among clonotypes expanded in thyroid above 0.001, most were also found in blood. The model foresaw ophthalmopathy a median about 6.5 months prior to onset.

CDR1 and CDR2 from the germline V gene are SNHLY and FYNNEI. Trimming took 6 bases from V and 4 from J; bases not matched to a gene: 11. The CDR3 is 18 amino acids. Amplification of TCR beta CDR3 regions was performed using RNA transcripts as template. HTBI primers drove first-round RT-PCR of the TCR CDR3. TCRdb re-called the multiplex PCR reads with MiXCR, one entry per CDR3 protein. The sample holds 610,000 or so distinct CDR3 sequences; 35% to 55% are singletons and the top ten take more than 7.5%. Stable hyperthyroidism: no ophthalmopathy progression over 18 months of follow-up. Clinical symptoms, serum thyroxine, TRAb, thyroid ultrasound and orbital computed tomography informed diagnoses. In the case of this clonotype: Its cognate antigen is unknown.

The chain has TRBV2 and TRBJ2-6, with 11 nucleotides matching TRBD1. The sequenced sample consisted of peripheral blood or thyroid tissue (not recorded which). This clonotype originated in a woman aged 18-29 years with Graves' hyperthyroidism. CDR3 sequence (DNA): TGTGCCAGCAGGGCGGACAGGGGGCTACCCCTCGGGGCCAACGTCCTGACTTTC. This encodes CASRADRGLPLGANVLTF.